The T cell receptor beta chain described here comes from a study of T cells in localized non-small cell lung cancer (TCRdb year 2020). In the study overall: Comparing tumors with uninvolved tumor-adjacent lungs, the study looked at the T cell repertoires of 220 or so patients with early-stage NSCLC. The cohort consisted of approximately 240 treatment-naive NSCLC patients whose localized lung tumors had been resected. NSCLC patients had a mean age of roughly 69 years, and about 140 were male and 107 female. What the research found in general, with its limitations: Since the design was exploratory, TCR variables were selected using unadjusted p-values with no false-discovery rate correction. Higher blood T cell density associated with longer overall survival, while higher adjacent-lung clonality associated with shorter survival. Because multi-region tumor sequencing was not done, intratumor heterogeneity could not be ruled out. Uninvolved tumor-adjacent lung showed the highest T cell clonality, higher than tumor, which suggests more focused antigenic responses in the adjacent lung. A median of about 61 of the top 100 tumor clones turned up in the paired uninvolved adjacent lung, and roughly 30 of those clones also ranked among the top 100 of that same adjacent lung.

The immunoSEQ Assay was used to sequence TCR beta CDR3 regions from DNA. The authors' analysis ran thus. To compute T cell density, TCR beta template counts were normalized to usable DNA, which was estimated by amplifying housekeeping genes. The preseqR package was used to estimate richness by extrapolating to 400,000 templates for PBMC samples and to 120,000 templates for tissue samples. Clonality was defined as one minus Pielou's evenness. Tissue-enriched TCRs were identified by differential abundance testing using productive amino-acid clonotypes, minimum total count 5 and alpha 0.1. The Jaccard Index and the Morisita Overlap Index were used to measure repertoire overlap between compartments. GLIPH clustered TCR beta CDR3s with public tetramer-defined viral CDR3s; viral motifs required at least three viral sequences plus V-gene enrichment. Not all clones reach the TCRdb copy of this immuneACCESS table, which keeps in-frame sequences only. Checked studies attribute under half of the gap to unresolved V genes and leave the rest unexplained. V and J calls and clone size come straight from that table; D and trimming were deduced from the DNA. This sample has about 55,000 clones in its table, and approximately 88% of those were observed once. 17% of the sample lies in the top ten.

At diagnosis, tumor, uninvolved tumor-adjacent lung and peripheral blood were collected and then preserved as a mix of FFPE and fresh-frozen material. For TCR repertoire profiling, blood samples were analyzed as peripheral blood mononuclear cells. Reading from cysteine to phenylalanine, the CDR3 counts 14 amino acids. Solely the CDR3 DNA is kept, with 42 bases framed from the first base. The germline V gene (reference sequence) yields LNHDA for CDR1 and SQIVND for CDR2. Cut back by 5 bases and 0 bases, the V and J ends lie 7 bases apart. Points on this clone: Its antigen specificity is not known. Base quality data are lacking; no much larger clone is found one base away. This sample includes further DNA sequences coding for the same CDR3.

This chain joins TRBV19 to TRBJ1-4; TRBD1 is a possible D gene, resting on 5 matching bases. This clonotype was obtained from a man between 40 and 69 years old with stage III lung adenocarcinoma. The material sequenced was peripheral blood mononuclear cells, taken before any cancer treatment. For the CDR3, the sequence is CASSGGATNEKLFF. The sequenced DNA is TGTGCCAGTAGTGGAGGGGCAACTAATGAAAAACTGTTTTTT.